The clone carrying this T cell receptor beta chain was observed a few times. Its specificity is unknown. The sample belongs to a study of T cells after yellow fever vaccination. Study results and caveats: Weaker in magnitude, the secondary response showed a faster peak on day 5 versus 15. Repertoires obtained by FACS sorting could include abundant clonotypes that entered as contaminants from the bulk population.

Germline-derived CDR1 and CDR2 are SGHRS and YFSETQ. This CDR3 is built from 13 residues. The V end lost 2 bases, the J end lost 1 base, and 6 bases lay between the germline ends. The TCR cDNA carried a universal primer site and UMIs from 5'RACE template switching. TCRdb recomputed calls from the 5' RACE reads with MiXCR, one row per CDR3 protein. The sample gives about 360,000 distinct CDR3 sequences, 6.2% of which show up once; about 15% is in the top ten. Sequences were derived from PBMCs, sampled 5 days after the yellow fever booster vaccination. V gene TRBV5-1 combines with J gene TRBJ2-5; D is unresolved. This clonotype was obtained from a young man who received the YFV17D yellow fever vaccine. The DNA for the CDR3 is TGCGCCAGCAGCTTCCCCAGCCAAGAGACCCAGTACTTC. Translation: CASSFPSQETQYF.